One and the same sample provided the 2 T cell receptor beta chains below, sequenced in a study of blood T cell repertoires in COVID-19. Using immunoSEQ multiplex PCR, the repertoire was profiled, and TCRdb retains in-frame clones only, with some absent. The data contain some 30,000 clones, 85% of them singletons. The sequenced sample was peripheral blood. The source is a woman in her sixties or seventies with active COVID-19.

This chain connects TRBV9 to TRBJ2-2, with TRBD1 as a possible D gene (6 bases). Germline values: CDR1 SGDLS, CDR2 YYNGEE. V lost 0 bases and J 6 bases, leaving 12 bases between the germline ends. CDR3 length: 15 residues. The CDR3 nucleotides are TGTGCCAGCAGCGTAGGGGCGTCAGGGGCCGGGGAGCTGTTTTTT. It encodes CASSVGASGAGELFF.

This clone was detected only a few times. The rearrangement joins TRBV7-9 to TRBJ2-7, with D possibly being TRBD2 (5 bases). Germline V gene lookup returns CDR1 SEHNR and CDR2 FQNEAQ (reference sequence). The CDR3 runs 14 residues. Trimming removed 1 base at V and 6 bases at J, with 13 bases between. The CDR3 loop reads CASSLELTGSEQYF. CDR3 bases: TGTGCCAGCAGCTTAGAGCTCACGGGGAGCGAGCAGTACTTC.